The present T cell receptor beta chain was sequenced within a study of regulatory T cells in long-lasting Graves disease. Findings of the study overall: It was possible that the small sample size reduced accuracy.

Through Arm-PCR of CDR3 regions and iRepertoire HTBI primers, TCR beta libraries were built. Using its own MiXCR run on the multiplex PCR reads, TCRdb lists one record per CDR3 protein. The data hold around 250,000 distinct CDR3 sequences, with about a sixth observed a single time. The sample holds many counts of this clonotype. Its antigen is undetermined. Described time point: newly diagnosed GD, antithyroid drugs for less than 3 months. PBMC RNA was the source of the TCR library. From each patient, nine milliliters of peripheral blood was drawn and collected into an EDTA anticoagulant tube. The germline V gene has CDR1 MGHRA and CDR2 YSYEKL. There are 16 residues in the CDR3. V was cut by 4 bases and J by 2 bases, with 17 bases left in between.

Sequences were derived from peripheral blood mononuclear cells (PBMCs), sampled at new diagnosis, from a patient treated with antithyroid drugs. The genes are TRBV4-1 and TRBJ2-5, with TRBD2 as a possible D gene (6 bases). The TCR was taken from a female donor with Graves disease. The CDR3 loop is CASSPRELAFQETQYF. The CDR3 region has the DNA TGCGCCAGCAGCCCACGGGAGCTAGCCTTTCAAGAGACCCAGTACTTC.